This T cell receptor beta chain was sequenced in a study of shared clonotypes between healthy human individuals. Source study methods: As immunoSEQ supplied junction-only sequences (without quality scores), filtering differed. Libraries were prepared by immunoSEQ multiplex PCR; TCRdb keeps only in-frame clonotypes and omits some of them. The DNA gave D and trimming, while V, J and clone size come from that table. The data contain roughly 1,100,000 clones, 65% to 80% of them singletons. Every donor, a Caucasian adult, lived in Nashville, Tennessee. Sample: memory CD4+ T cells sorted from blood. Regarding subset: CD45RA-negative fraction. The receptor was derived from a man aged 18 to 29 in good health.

Here the CDR3 reads CASSSDRNQPQHF. CDR3 nucleotide sequence: TGTGCCAGCAGCTCCGATCGCAATCAGCCCCAGCATTTT. This sequence joins TRBV6-5 and TRBJ1-5; D remains unclear. This CDR3 region has 13 residues. Germline CDR1 MNHEY, CDR2 SVGAGI. Trimming shortened V by 6 bases and J by 2 bases, and 8 bases separated the two germline ends.